These 2 T cell receptor beta chains were all obtained from the same sample, sequenced in a study of tumor and adjacent non-tumor tissue in lung cancer. No cell sorting was done before RNA was extracted from the tissue. The normal lung tissue was taken more than 3 cm from the tumor edge. A modified ARM-PCR protocol with three rounds of nested PCR amplified TCRbeta. TCRdb called the multiplex PCR reads again in MiXCR, with one record for every CDR3 protein. This sample has tens of thousands of distinct CDR3 sequences, with under 70% found just once. Sample: distant non-tumor lung tissue. The receptors originated from a woman aged 50 to 65 with non-small cell lung cancer.

As for this clonotype: A read error may be the cause here, since a much bigger clone is one base away. The chain uses TRBV29-1 and TRBJ2-7; D gene unclear. V was shortened by 3 bases and J by 9 bases, with 15 bases between the two germline ends. Germline-derived CDR1 and CDR2 are SQVTM and ANQGSEA. The CDR3 is 12 residues long. The CDR3 spells CSVEMSSHAQYF. DNA of the CDR3: TGCAGCGTTGAGATGTCAAGTCACGCGCAGTACTTC.

This clonotype was seen a single time. Relative to the germline gene, one junction end is altered; a read error may explain this. The chain recombines TRBV7-2 with TRBJ2-5; D is ambiguous. Germline assignment: CDR1 SGHTA and CDR2 FQGNSA. This CDR3 is 13 amino acids long. CDR3 sequence reads: CANSSGYQETQYF. The CDR3 DNA reads TGTGCCAACAGCTCTGGGTACCAAGAGACCCAGTACTTC.